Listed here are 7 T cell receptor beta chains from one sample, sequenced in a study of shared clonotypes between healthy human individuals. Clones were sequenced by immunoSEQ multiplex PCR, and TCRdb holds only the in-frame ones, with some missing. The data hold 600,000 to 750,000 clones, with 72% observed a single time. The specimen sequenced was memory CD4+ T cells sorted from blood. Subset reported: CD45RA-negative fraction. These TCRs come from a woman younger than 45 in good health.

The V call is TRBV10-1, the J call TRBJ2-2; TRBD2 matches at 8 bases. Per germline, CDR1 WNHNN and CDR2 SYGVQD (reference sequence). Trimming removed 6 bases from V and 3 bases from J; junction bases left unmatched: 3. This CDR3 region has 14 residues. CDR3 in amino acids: CASRSGSYTGELFF. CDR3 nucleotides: TGCGCCAGCAGGAGCGGGAGTTACACCGGGGAGCTGTTTTTT.

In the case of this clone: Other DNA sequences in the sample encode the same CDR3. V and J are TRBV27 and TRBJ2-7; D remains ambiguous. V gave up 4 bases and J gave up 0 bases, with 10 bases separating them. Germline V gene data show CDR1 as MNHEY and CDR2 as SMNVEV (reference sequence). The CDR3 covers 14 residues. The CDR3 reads CASSSPGSSYEQYF. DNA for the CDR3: TGTGCCAGCAGTTCCCCCGGTAGCTCCTACGAGCAGTACTTC.

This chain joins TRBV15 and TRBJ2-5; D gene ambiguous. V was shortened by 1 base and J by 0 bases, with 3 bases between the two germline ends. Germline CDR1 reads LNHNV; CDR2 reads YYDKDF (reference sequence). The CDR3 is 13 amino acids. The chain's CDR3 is CATSRGYQETQYF. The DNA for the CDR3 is TGTGCCACCAGCAGAGGGTACCAAGAGACCCAGTACTTC.

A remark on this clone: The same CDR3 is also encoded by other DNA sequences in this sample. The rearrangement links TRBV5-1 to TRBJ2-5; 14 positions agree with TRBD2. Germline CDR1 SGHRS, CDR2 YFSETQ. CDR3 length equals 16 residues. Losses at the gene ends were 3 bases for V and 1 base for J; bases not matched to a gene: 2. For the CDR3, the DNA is TGCGCCAGCAGCTCCGGGACTAGCGGGGGCCAAGAGACCCAGTACTTC. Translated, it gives CASSSGTSGGQETQYF.

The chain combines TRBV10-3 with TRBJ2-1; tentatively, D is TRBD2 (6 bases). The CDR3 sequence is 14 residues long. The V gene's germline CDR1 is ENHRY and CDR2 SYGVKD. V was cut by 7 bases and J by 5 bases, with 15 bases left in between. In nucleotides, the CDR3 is TGTGCCATCAACACGGCGGGACCCAACAATGAGCAGTTCTTC. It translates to CAINTAGPNNEQFF.

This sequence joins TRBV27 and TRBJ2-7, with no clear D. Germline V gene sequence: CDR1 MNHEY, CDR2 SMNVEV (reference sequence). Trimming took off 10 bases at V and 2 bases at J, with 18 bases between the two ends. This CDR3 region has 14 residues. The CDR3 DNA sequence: TGTGCCACCCGCATGCGGTACGATGCCTACGAGCAGTACTTC. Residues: CATRMRYDAYEQYF.

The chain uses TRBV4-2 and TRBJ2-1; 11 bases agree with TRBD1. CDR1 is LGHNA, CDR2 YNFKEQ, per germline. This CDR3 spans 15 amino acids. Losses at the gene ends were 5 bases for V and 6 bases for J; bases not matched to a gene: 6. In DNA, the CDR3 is TGTGCCAGCAGCTTTTCCGGGACAGGGGGCAATGAGCAGTTCTTC. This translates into CASSFSGTGGNEQFF.